Detailed here is one T cell receptor (beta chain). Its antigen is undetermined. A much larger clone is a single base away; this may be a read error. The entry originates in a study of tumor and adjacent non-tumor tissue in lung cancer. Study results and limitations: Tumor tissue had significantly higher TCR diversity than normal lung.

The CDR3 loop spans 14 amino acids. Germline CDR1 is MNHEY and CDR2 is SVGAGI. This sample's RNA came from whole unsorted tissue. A modified ARM-PCR protocol with three rounds of nested PCR amplified TCRbeta. MiXCR, run by TCRdb on the multiplex PCR reads, gives a single entry per CDR3 protein. The sample has around 210,000 distinct CDR3 sequences, about 76% seen once. Sequenced: lung tumor tissue. The V gene is TRBV6-5, the J gene TRBJ1-5; no clear D gene. The origin of this receptor is a man between 60 and 75 years old with non-small cell lung cancer. CDR3 region: CANSLDPLNQPQHF. The CDR3 nucleotides are TGTGCCAACAGTCTCGATCCGTTGAATCAGCCCCAGCATTTT.